The 24 T cell receptor beta chains given below trace back to one sample, sequenced in a study of shared clonotypes between healthy human individuals. Assay: immunoSEQ multiplex PCR; the TCRdb copy retains only in-frame clones and omits some. The repertoire holds 2 million to 2.5 million clones, roughly 93% seen once, with under 0.45% in the top ten. Sample: naive CD4+ T cells from PBMCs. The subset denotes: CD45RA+ positively selected. These receptors were taken from a man between 18 and 35 years old in good health. Some clones in this sample may be carry-over from other donors' samples.

The chain couples TRBV7-9 to TRBJ1-1, with D unclear. V was pared by 1 base and J by 2 bases, with 8 bases between. Germline lookup yields CDR1 SEHNR and CDR2 FQNEAQ (reference sequence). This CDR3 has 14 amino acids. CDR3 sequence (DNA): TGTGCCAGCAGCTTAGGGCCCTTTAACACTGAAGCTTTCTTT. As protein: CASSLGPFNTEAFF.

This chain joins TRBV28 and TRBJ2-4, with a possible D match to TRBD1 (6 bases). V lost 7 bases, J lost 0 bases, and 13 bases lay in between. The CDR3 totals 15 residues. Germline loops: CDR1 MDHEN, CDR2 SYDVKM. The CDR3 region has the DNA TGTGCCAGCAAAGAGACAGGTCTAGCCAAAAACATTCAGTACTTC. Amino acids: CASKETGLAKNIQYF.

The chain is built from TRBV5-1 and TRBJ1-4; 7 bases are shared with TRBD1. V lost 2 bases, J lost 5 bases, and 6 bases stayed unmatched. The germline V gene encodes CDR1 SGHRS and CDR2 YFSETQ. CDR3 length equals 15 residues. CDR3 coding DNA: TGCGCCAGCAGCTTAACAGGGGTTACGAATGAAAAACTGTTTTTT. It specifies CASSLTGVTNEKLFF.

The chain carries TRBV7-9 and TRBJ2-1, with a weak D call TRBD1 (5 bases). CDR1 is SEHNR and CDR2 is FQNEAQ in the germline V gene (reference sequence). V lost 5 bases and J lost 6, with 14 bases in between. This CDR3 has 14 residues. CDR3 nucleotides: TGTGCCAGCAGCGCTATCCGGCAGGGCAATGAGCAGTTCTTC. Translated, it gives CASSAIRQGNEQFF.

The chain uses TRBV2 and TRBJ2-2; D tentatively fits TRBD1 or TRBD2 (6 bases each). CDR1 is SNHLY, CDR2 FYNNEI, per germline. V gave up 6 bases and J gave up 3 bases, with 14 bases separating them. The CDR3 has 15 residues. CDR3 coding DNA: TGTGCCAGCAGGGGGACATGGGACTACACCGGGGAGCTGTTTTTT. As protein: CASRGTWDYTGELFF.

V and J are TRBV29-1 and TRBJ2-3; a weak D match, TRBD1 (5 bases). V was cut by 0 bases and J by 8 bases, with 6 bases left in between. In germline, CDR1 is SQVTM, CDR2 ANQGSEA. This CDR3 has 11 residues. For the CDR3, the DNA is TGCAGCGTTGAAGAGGGGCGTACGCAGTATTTT. Protein product: CSVEEGRTQYF.

The chain recombines TRBV28 with TRBJ1-5, with 8 nucleotides matching TRBD1. CDR1 is MDHEN, CDR2 SYDVKM, per germline. With V trimmed by 5 bases and J by 5 bases, 5 bases remained unmatched. The CDR3 runs 14 residues. CDR3 sequence reads: CASSERTGHQPQHF. DNA for the CDR3: TGTGCCAGCAGTGAGAGGACAGGGCATCAGCCCCAGCATTTT.

The chain is built from TRBV5-1 and TRBJ2-5; D may be TRBD2 (6 bases). The germline V gene encodes CDR1 SGHRS and CDR2 YFSETQ. V lost 0 bases to trimming and J lost 5 bases, with 11 bases between them. This CDR3 has 14 amino acids. In nucleotides, the CDR3 is TGCGCCAGCAGCTTGGGTGGGGACTCGGAGACCCAGTACTTC. Translating it yields CASSLGGDSETQYF.

The rearrangement uses TRBV7-8 and TRBJ2-3, with a tentative D call TRBD2 (5 bases). The V end lost 4 bases, the J end lost 3 bases, and 11 bases lay between the germline ends. Germline lookup yields CDR1 SGHVS and CDR2 FQNEAQ. There are 14 residues in the CDR3. The CDR3 nucleotides read TGTGCCAGCAGCTCTCCCGGCGGGACAGATACGCAGTATTTT. Protein sequence: CASSSPGGTDTQYF.

The CDR3 spells CASSPPLGLETQYF. The CDR3 coding sequence is TGTGCCAGCAGCCCGCCCCTGGGGTTAGAGACCCAGTACTTC. The chain is built from TRBV5-6 and TRBJ2-5; D gene ambiguous. Per the germline V gene, CDR1 is SGHDT and CDR2 is YYEEEE. This CDR3 is built from 14 residues. V lost 4 bases to trimming and J lost 4 bases, with 14 bases between them. Supplemented by reference TRBV5-6 and TRBJ2-5, the full variable domain reads DAGVTQSPTHLIKTRGQQVTLRCSPKSGHDTVSWYQQALGQGPQFIFQYYEEEERQRGNFPDRFSGHQFPNYSSELNVNALLLGDSALYLCASSPPLGLETQYFGPGTRLLVL.

This clone was observed once. This rearrangement joins TRBV7-2 to TRBJ1-2; the D is unclear. V shed 5 bases and J shed 1 base, with 8 bases lying between them. Germline V gene data show CDR1 as SGHTA and CDR2 as FQGNSA. CDR3 size: 13 residues. This chain's CDR3 is CASSPFVNYGYTF. The CDR3, as DNA: TGTGCCAGCAGCCCTTTTGTTAACTATGGCTACACCTTC.

V usage is TRBV2 and J usage is TRBJ1-1; 8 bases map to TRBD1. The CDR3 length is 14 residues. Germline values: CDR1 SNHLY, CDR2 FYNNEI. The junction had 8 bases not matched to a gene; V was cut back by 8 bases and J by 3 bases. CDR3 protein: CASLTQGAHTEAFF. The CDR3, as DNA: TGTGCCAGCCTTACTCAGGGGGCTCACACTGAAGCTTTCTTT.

The V gene is TRBV28, the J gene TRBJ1-1; no reliable D call. The CDR3 runs 15 residues. With 5 bases removed from V and 0 bases from J, the gap between germline ends came to 13 bases. CDR1 MDHEN and CDR2 SYDVKM come from the germline V gene. CDR3 DNA sequence: TGTGCCAGCAGTCCCCGTGCAGCTATGAACACTGAAGCTTTCTTT. Translation: CASSPRAAMNTEAFF.

This clone has only one observation. The same CDR3 arises from other DNA sequences in this sample as well. V and J are TRBV7-2 and TRBJ2-4; D gene uncertain. From germline, CDR1 is SGHTA and CDR2 FQGNSA. CDR3 length: 15 residues. The V end lost 0 bases, the J end lost 0 bases, and 6 bases lay between the germline ends. CDR3 protein: CASSLAGVAKNIQYF. CDR3 bases: TGTGCCAGCAGCTTAGCGGGTGTAGCCAAAAACATTCAGTACTTC. The variable domain in full, with the rest retrieved from reference TRBV7-2 and TRBJ2-4, is GAGVSQSPSNKVTEKGKDVELRCDPISGHTALYWYRQSLGQGLEFLIYFQGNSAPDKSGLPSDRFSAERTGGSVSTLTIQRTQQEDSAVYLCASSLAGVAKNIQYFGAGTRLSVL.

The J gene is TRBJ2-3, the V gene TRBV5-1; the match to TRBD1 covers 10 bases. The trim removed 7 bases at V and 1 base at J, leaving 6 bases unmatched. From germline, CDR1 is SGHRS and CDR2 YFSETQ. This CDR3 comprises 15 residues. The CDR3 DNA reads TGCGCCAGCTGTGACAGGGGGCCAGGCACAGATACGCAGTATTTT. Amino acid sequence: CASCDRGPGTDTQYF.

The chain is built from TRBV2 and TRBJ2-7; 9 bases match TRBD1. Germline V CDR1 and CDR2: SNHLY, FYNNEI. With 6 bases clipped from V and 2 bases from J, the junction kept 8 bases outside the gene matches. The CDR3 is 15 amino acids. CDR3 sequence: CASRASRDRAYEQYF. For the CDR3, the DNA is TGTGCCAGCAGGGCCTCCCGGGACAGGGCCTACGAGCAGTACTTC.

The chain uses TRBV29-1 and TRBJ1-4; D remains unclear. This CDR3 is built from 13 residues. The germline V gene has CDR1 SQVTM and CDR2 ANQGSEA. V lost 4 bases and J 5 bases, leaving 11 bases between the germline ends. The CDR3 region has the DNA TGCAGCGTTGCCCCCCGGCAGAATGAAAAACTGTTTTTT. Translating gives CSVAPRQNEKLFF.

This clone was counted once. CDR3: CASSVRHTQPQHF. The CDR3 nucleotides read TGTGCCAGCAGTGTCAGGCATACTCAGCCCCAGCATTTT. The rearrangement links TRBV28 to TRBJ1-5; D not certain. Trimming removed 5 bases at V and 6 bases at J, with 11 bases between. The CDR3 is made up of 13 amino acids. Germline V gene lookup returns CDR1 MDHEN and CDR2 SYDVKM.

The V and J genes are TRBV7-2 and TRBJ2-7; D not certain. V lost 5 bases and J 4 bases, leaving 9 bases between the germline ends. The CDR3 runs 12 residues. Germline V gene data show CDR1 as SGHTA and CDR2 as FQGNSA. CDR3 DNA: TGTGCCAGCAGCCGATCCAGGTACGAGCAGTACTTC. The encoded protein is CASSRSRYEQYF.

V usage is TRBV10-3 and J usage is TRBJ2-5; TRBD1 is a possible D gene (5 bases). Germline V gene lookup returns CDR1 ENHRY and CDR2 SYGVKD. The V end was cut by 0 bases, the J end by 5 bases, with 13 bases between. The CDR3 covers 15 residues. CDR3 protein: CAISESGRVGETQYF. The CDR3 DNA sequence: TGTGCCATCAGTGAGTCAGGCAGGGTGGGGGAGACCCAGTACTTC.

The genes are TRBV12-5 and TRBJ2-6; D gene unclear. CDR3 size: 15 residues. Trimming took off 2 bases at V and 0 bases at J, with 5 bases between the two ends. Germline values: CDR1 LGHNT, CDR2 FRNRAP. CDR3 residues: CASGLISSGANVLTF. CDR3 DNA sequence: TGTGCTAGTGGTTTGATCAGCTCTGGGGCCAACGTCCTGACTTTC.

The chain carries TRBV2 and TRBJ2-1, with 8 bases fitting TRBD1. CDR1 and CDR2 (germline): SNHLY, FYNNEI. Losses at the gene ends were 6 bases for V and 5 bases for J; bases not matched to a gene: 6. This CDR3 is built from 14 residues. CDR3 nucleotide sequence: TGTGCCAGCAGCCGGGACAGGACAGACAATGAGCAGTTCTTC. This sequence encodes CASSRDRTDNEQFF.

The CDR3 DNA reads TGTGCCAGCACCCCGAACAGGGTTCAGCCCCAGCATTTT. Protein: CASTPNRVQPQHF. The rearrangement joins TRBV2 to TRBJ1-5; a weak D match, TRBD1 (6 bases). Trimming took off 7 bases at V and 6 bases at J, with 13 bases between the two ends. CDR3 length: 13 residues. Germline V gene lookup returns CDR1 SNHLY and CDR2 FYNNEI.

This clone was found once. This rearrangement joins TRBV2 to TRBJ1-1; the match to TRBD1 covers 7 bases. The V segment lost 4 bases and the J segment 3 bases; nucleotides outside the gene matches: 5. This CDR3 is built from 14 residues. CDR1 and CDR2 (germline): SNHLY, FYNNEI. CDR3 loop: CASSVEGAYTEAFF. As DNA, the CDR3 is TGTGCCAGCAGTGTCGAGGGGGCTTACACTGAAGCTTTCTTT. Together with reference TRBV2 and TRBJ1-1, the CDR3 gives the full variable domain: EPEVTQTPSHQVTQMGQEVILRCVPISNHLYFYWYRQILGQKVEFLVSFYNNEISEKSEIFDDQFSVERPDGSNFTLKIRSTKLEDSAMYFCASSVEGAYTEAFFGQGTRLTVV.